This T cell receptor (beta chain) was retrieved from a study of T cells expressing NK-cell markers. General observations from the study: Expanded clones of NKG2C+ T cells had an unclear HCMV specificity.

With UMIs, 5'RACE template switching was used to make TCR beta cDNA. With the 5' RACE reads reprocessed, TCRdb shows one record per CDR3 protein and no DNA. With 500,000 or so distinct CDR3 sequences in the sample, the ten largest clones hold approximately 3.6%. In regard to this clonotype: Its cognate antigen is unknown.

Per germline, CDR1 MGHDK and CDR2 SYGVNS. The CDR3 covers 15 residues. The receptor comes from a man younger than 35 in good health. V gene TRBV25-1 combines with J gene TRBJ2-2; lacking DNA, the TRBD1 call made by TCRdb goes unchecked. The source material was blood T cells: a sorted CD56 or NKG2C T cell subset, CD4+ or CD8+ T cells, or bulk PBMC T cells (not recorded which). CDR3 loop: CASSEYVTGNGELFF.